This TCR beta chain was identified during a study of beta chain features in type 1 diabetes. The CDR3 extends over 11 amino acids. From germline, CDR1 is DFQATT and CDR2 SNEGSKA (reference sequence). The authors reverse transcribed all of the isolated RNA, so sequencing captured expressed TCRB transcripts. Produced via immunoSEQ multiplex PCR; TCRdb's table is partial and in-frame only. The sample yields 250,000 to 350,000 clones, about 11% seen once. This clone showed up just a few times. The junction differs from germline at one of its ends, possibly a read error. This TCR was recovered from a woman aged 25 to 39 in good health. The sample was naive CD4+ T cells from blood. The chain joins TRBV20-1 to TRBJ2-1, with D unresolved. In nucleotides, the CDR3 is TGCAGTGCTAGAGTTTCTAATGGGCAGTTCTTC. Translated: CSARVSNGQFF.